A selection of T cell receptor beta chains follows, all from one sample in a study of PD-L1 blockade in urothelial cancer. Profiling relied on immunoSEQ multiplex PCR, and the TCRdb table lists in-frame clones only, not all of them. The sample consists of 30,000 or so clones, 75% to 85% of them appearing once. The sample was PBMCs, taken around atezolizumab (anti-PD-L1) treatment. The receptors originated from a man aged 60 to 75 with urothelial cancer. The CDR3 runs from the conserved cysteine through the conserved F or W. Each record gives: J gene, V gene, D gene, clone size, CDR3 protein, CDR3 DNA. The D gene is left open where the match is weak. Only part of the rows carry a size: once, few, many, or a class if the clone is expanded.

TRBJ1-3,TRBV27,TRBD1,-,CASSSGQTSGNTIYF,TGTGCCAGCAGTTCGGGACAGACCTCTGGAAACACCATATATTTT
TRBJ1-2,TRBV7-9,-,once,CASSLEQGRGYTF,TGTGCCAGCAGCTTAGAACAGGGACGTGGCTACACCTTC
TRBJ2-1,TRBV28,-,-,CASRGLGAGNNEQFF,TGTGCCAGCAGGGGGTTGGGGGCCGGGAACAATGAGCAGTTCTTC
TRBJ2-1,TRBV2,-,-,CASSPPGNNEQFF,TGTGCCAGCAGCCCGCCAGGGAACAATGAGCAGTTCTTC
TRBJ1-2,TRBV5-1,-,-,CASSPQGGGYTF,TGCGCCAGCAGCCCTCAGGGTGGAGGCTACACCTTC
TRBJ2-1,TRBV5-4,-,-,CASSTEGSSEQFF,TGTGCCAGCAGCACGGAGGGGAGCAGTGAGCAGTTCTTC
TRBJ2-6,TRBV30,-,-,CAWSPQGLSGANVLTF,TGTGCCTGGAGTCCTCAGGGGCTCTCTGGGGCCAACGTCCTGACTTTC
TRBJ1-5,TRBV6-6,TRBD1,-,CASIERQGGQPQHF,TGTGCCAGCATCGAGAGACAGGGAGGACAGCCCCAGCATTTT
TRBJ2-2,TRBV5-3,-,-,CARRNSAGELFF,TGTGCCAGAAGGAACTCGGCCGGGGAGCTGTTTTTT
TRBJ1-1,TRBV2,-,-,CASSARGATEAFF,TGTGCCAGCAGCGCTCGTGGGGCGACTGAAGCTTTCTTT
TRBJ1-2,TRBV4-1,-,-,CASSLAHPAAIANYGYTF,TGCGCCAGCAGCCTAGCCCACCCTGCGGCGATAGCTAACTATGGCTACACCTTC
TRBJ2-7,TRBV2,-,-,CASSFETYEQYF,TGTGCCAGCAGTTTCGAGACCTACGAGCAGTACTTC
TRBJ2-7,TRBV18,TRBD1,-,CASSPSQGSSYEQYF,TGTGCCAGCTCACCATCACAGGGGAGCTCCTACGAGCAGTACTTC
TRBJ2-5,TRBV5-6,TRBD2,-,CASSQRGTSGQETQYF,TGTGCCAGCAGTCAACGTGGGACTAGCGGTCAAGAGACCCAGTACTTC
TRBJ2-2,TRBV5-4,-,-,CASSERAYTGELFF,TGTGCCAGCAGCGAGCGGGCTTACACCGGGGAGCTGTTTTTT
TRBJ1-2,TRBV6-5,TRBD1,-,CASRGQGVSSGYTF,TGTGCCAGCAGGGGACAGGGGGTTTCCTCTGGCTACACCTTC
TRBJ2-7,TRBV27,TRBD1,-,CASSRRQGAMAGF,TGTGCCAGCAGTCGGCGACAGGGGGCGATGGCGGGCTTC
TRBJ1-5,TRBV5-6,TRBD1,-,CASSPQGHQPQHF,TGTGCCAGTAGCCCACAGGGGCATCAGCCCCAGCATTTT
TRBJ1-4,TRBV19,-,few,CASSSPGTKNEKLFF,TGTGCCAGCTCCTCACCCGGGACAAAGAATGAAAAACTGTTTTTT
TRBJ2-5,TRBV20-1,-,-,CSAWTAETQYF,TGCAGTGCTTGGACAGCAGAGACCCAGTACTTC
TRBJ1-1,TRBV5-1,-,-,CASIPGGGDMNTEAFF,TGCGCCAGCATCCCAGGCGGGGGGGATATGAACACTGAAGCTTTCTTT
TRBJ2-1,TRBV5-4,TRBD1,-,CASSTRDRGPGNEQFF,TGTGCCAGCAGCACCCGGGACAGGGGTCCGGGCAATGAGCAGTTCTTC
TRBJ2-7,TRBV6-6,-,-,CASSYAGGEQYF,TGTGCCAGCAGTTACGCCGGGGGCGAGCAGTACTTC
TRBJ2-2,TRBV14,-,-,CASSQDPAGFGELFF,TGTGCCAGCAGCCAAGATCCGGCAGGGTTCGGGGAGCTGTTTTTT
TRBJ1-6,TRBV7-3,-,-,CASSLASGSYSPLHF,TGTGCCAGCAGCCTAGCCTCTGGGTCTTATTCACCCCTCCACTTT
TRBJ1-5,TRBV27,-,-,CASSLRQGNQPQHF,TGTGCCAGCAGTCTTAGACAGGGCAATCAGCCCCAGCATTTT
TRBJ2-1,TRBV19,TRBD1,once,CASSLTGAYYNEQFF,TGTGCCAGTTCCCTCACAGGGGCATACTACAATGAGCAGTTCTTC
TRBJ1-5,TRBV6-5,-,-,CASSYFRDRQPQHF,TGTGCCAGCAGTTACTTCAGGGATCGTCAGCCCCAGCATTTT
TRBJ2-7,TRBV9,TRBD2,-,CASSVAGTRNYEQYF,TGTGCCAGCAGCGTAGCAGGGACTAGGAACTACGAGCAGTACTTC
TRBJ2-3,TRBV9,TRBD2,-,CASSVGTSGYTDTQYF,TGTGCCAGCAGCGTAGGGACTAGCGGATACACAGATACGCAGTATTTT
TRBJ2-1,TRBV5-1,-,few,CASSLAPLAAYNEQFF,TGCGCCAGCAGCTTGGCCCCCTTAGCGGCGTACAATGAGCAGTTCTTC
TRBJ1-3,TRBV7-7,-,few,CASSLGQGDTIYF,TGTGCTAGCAGCTTAGGCCAGGGCGACACCATATATTTT
TRBJ2-7,TRBV5-1,-,-,CASSPAGQTAYEQYF,TGCGCCAGCAGTCCGGCTGGACAGACAGCCTACGAGCAGTACTTC
TRBJ1-6,TRBV11-3,-,-,CASSESFGSPLHF,TGTGCCAGCAGCGAGAGTTTCGGGTCACCCCTCCACTTT
TRBJ1-1,TRBV29-1,TRBD1,once,CSTGQGRNTEAFF,TGCAGCACAGGACAGGGGAGGAACACTGAAGCTTTCTTT
TRBJ1-1,TRBV30,TRBD1,once,CAWRTGENTEAFF,TGTGCCTGGCGGACAGGGGAGAACACTGAAGCTTTCTTT
TRBJ1-3,TRBV30,-,-,CAWSVQTGNTIYF,TGTGCCTGGAGTGTACAGACTGGAAACACCATATATTTT
TRBJ2-5,TRBV11-2,-,-,CASSLERGLGETQYF,TGTGCCAGCAGCTTAGAAAGGGGGTTGGGAGAGACCCAGTACTTC
TRBJ2-7,TRBV5-1,TRBD2,-,CASSLLSSGGSEQYF,TGCGCCAGCAGCTTGTTGTCTAGCGGGGGGTCGGAACAGTACTTC
TRBJ2-7,TRBV7-9,-,-,CASTSTHEQYF,TGTGCCAGCACCTCTACCCACGAGCAGTACTTC
TRBJ2-5,TRBV27,-,-,CASSKSGANVETQYF,TGTGCCAGCAGCAAAAGTGGGGCGAATGTAGAGACCCAGTACTTC
TRBJ2-7,TRBV18,TRBD1,-,CASSPPGTGGYEQYF,TGTGCCAGCTCACCACCTGGGACAGGGGGCTACGAGCAGTACTTC
TRBJ1-6,TRBV5-4,-,-,CASSLDRAGGSPLHF,TGTGCCAGCAGCTTGGACCGCGCGGGAGGGTCACCCCTCCACTTT
TRBJ2-7,TRBV27,TRBD2,once,CATLRRWASGRAVDEQYF,TGTGCCACCTTGCGACGTTGGGCTAGCGGGAGGGCCGTAGACGAGCAGTACTTC
TRBJ2-7,TRBV5-6,-,once,CASSLRRVGHEQYF,TGTGCCAGCAGCTTGCGGAGGGTGGGCCACGAGCAGTACTTC
TRBJ1-1,TRBV18,-,-,CASSYPILNTEAFF,TGTGCCAGCTCATACCCTATCCTGAACACTGAAGCTTTCTTT
TRBJ2-7,TRBV5-1,TRBD2,-,CASSLASSGSLEQYF,TGCGCCAGCAGCTTGGCCTCGAGCGGGAGCTTGGAGCAGTACTTC
TRBJ2-1,TRBV10-3,TRBD2,-,CAISGFSGASYNEQFF,TGTGCCATCAGTGGGTTTAGCGGGGCCTCCTACAATGAGCAGTTCTTC
TRBJ2-1,TRBV6-1,TRBD2,-,CASSAIAGAYNEQFF,TGTGCCAGCAGTGCAATAGCGGGGGCCTACAATGAGCAGTTCTTC
TRBJ2-3,TRBV5-6,TRBD1,-,CASSLQGATDTQYF,TGTGCCAGCAGCTTGCAGGGGGCAACAGATACGCAGTATTTT
TRBJ2-6,TRBV7-9,-,-,CASSTTGSGANVLTF,TGTGCCAGCAGCACAACAGGGTCCGGGGCCAACGTCCTGACTTTC
TRBJ2-1,TRBV7-9,TRBD2,-,CASSRRASGSYNEQFF,TGTGCCAGCAGCCGTAGGGCTAGCGGGAGTTACAATGAGCAGTTCTTC